The 2 T cell receptor beta chains reported below all come from one sample, sequenced in a study of blood T cell repertoires in COVID-19. The method was immunoSEQ multiplex PCR; TCRdb's version includes in-frame clones alone and lacks a portion of them. Of roughly 110,000 clones listed, 81% are singletons. The source material was peripheral blood. Receptors originate from a man aged 45-65 years with acute or convalescent COVID-19.

As DNA, the CDR3 is TGTGCCAGCAGCTTAGTATCGTCAGGGAGGGAGACCCAGTACTTC. Its translation is CASSLVSSGRETQYF. The chain employs TRBV7-6 and TRBJ2-5, with D possibly matching TRBD2 (6 bases). Trimming removed 1 base at V and 5 bases at J, with 14 bases between. CDR1 and CDR2 from the germline V gene are SGHVS and FNYEAQ. This CDR3 has 15 residues.

This clone has a single count. The chain employs TRBV3-1 (or the pseudogene TRBV3-2) and TRBJ1-3, with a tentative D call TRBD1 (5 bases). Germline V gene data show CDR1 as LGHDT and CDR2 as YNNKEL (reference sequence). Trimming left V 1 base short and J 3 bases short, with 10 bases between. This CDR3 region has 15 residues. CDR3 nucleotide sequence: TGTGCCAGCAGCCAAGGGTCGGGGGTTGGAAACACCATATATTTT. It yields the protein CASSQGSGVGNTIYF.